This passage covers 19 T cell receptor beta chains from one sample sequenced in a study of Ad26.COV2.S vaccination and SARS-CoV-2 variants. Treatment noted: around 19 received Ad26.COV2.S at low or high dose, single or two shots; about 5 received placebo; per-sample allocation not given. The investigators took samples on day 63 after the first vaccine or placebo injection. Assay: immunoSEQ multiplex PCR; the TCRdb copy retains only in-frame clones and omits some. This sample carries about 440,000 clones, about 83% of them seen once, and the ten largest clones take roughly 13%. The sample here was peripheral blood, taken in a trial of Ad26.COV2.S vaccine versus placebo. The receptors were gathered from a person between 18 and 59 years old who received the Ad26.COV2.S COVID-19 vaccine or a placebo.

The chain has TRBV4-3 and TRBJ2-1; 11 bases align to TRBD2. In germline, CDR1 is LGHNA, CDR2 YSLEER. There are 15 residues in the CDR3. The junction had 5 bases not matched to a gene; V was cut back by 0 bases and J by 10 bases. The CDR3 DNA sequence: TGCGCCAGCAGCCAAGAGTTACTAGCGGGAGTAGAGCAGTTCTTC. Protein sequence: CASSQELLAGVEQFF.

The table lists this clone with a count of one. The chain recombines TRBV7-3 with TRBJ2-3, with D hard to call. Germline V lookup: CDR1 SGHTA, CDR2 FQGTGA. This CDR3 region has 10 residues. V lost 4 bases, J lost 8 bases, and 4 bases lay in between. The CDR3, as DNA: TGTGCCAGCAGCTCCCGTACGCAGTATTTT. It yields the protein CASSSRTQYF.

V is TRBV9 and J is TRBJ2-2; 10 nucleotides agree with TRBD2. Germline-derived CDR1 and CDR2 are SGDLS and YYNGEE. This CDR3 region has 15 residues. V dropped 3 bases and J dropped 9; count of bases not matched to a gene: 8. In nucleotides, the CDR3 is TGTGCCAGCAGCGCGGAAGGACTAGCGGTGAGGGAGCTGTTTTTT. Residues: CASSAEGLAVRELFF.

The chain recombines TRBV27 with TRBJ2-2; D not resolved. The ends were cut back, 1 base at V and 5 bases at J, with 8 bases in the middle. CDR1 is MNHEY and CDR2 is SMNVEV in the germline V gene (reference sequence). This CDR3 region has 14 residues. The CDR3: CASSLFSLTGELFF. CDR3 nucleotides: TGTGCCAGCAGTTTATTCTCCTTAACCGGGGAGCTGTTTTTT.

The chain joins TRBV6-5 to TRBJ1-5, with 7 bases that match TRBD1. V gave up 6 bases and J gave up 5 bases; unmatched junction bases: 4. CDR3 length: 13 amino acids. Germline assignment: CDR1 MNHEY and CDR2 SVGAGI. The CDR3 loop reads CASRQGGDQPQHF. The CDR3 nucleotides read TGTGCCAGCAGGCAGGGGGGAGATCAGCCCCAGCATTTT.

V is TRBV28 and J is TRBJ2-5; 7 bases match TRBD1. The CDR3 is 14 amino acids. CDR1 is MDHEN, CDR2 SYDVKM, per germline. Trimming cost V 6 bases and J 2 bases; bases outside gene matches: 6. The CDR3 coding sequence is TGTGCCAGCAGATCACCGGGACAGCAAGAGACCCAGTACTTC. This translates into CASRSPGQQETQYF.

The chain uses TRBV7-2 and TRBJ2-5; TRBD2 aligns across 12 bases. The length of the CDR3 is 16 residues. Germline CDR1 and CDR2: SGHTA and FQGNSA. J was trimmed by 5 bases and V by 4 bases; bases with no gene match: 8. The CDR3 here is CASSSRETSGSETQYF. In DNA, the CDR3 is TGTGCCAGCAGCTCTCGGGAGACTAGCGGGAGCGAGACCCAGTACTTC.

The chain has TRBV7-2 and TRBJ2-1, with TRBD2 matching 8 bases. J was trimmed by 6 bases and V by 5 bases; bases with no gene match: 6. Germline lookup yields CDR1 SGHTA and CDR2 FQGNSA. This CDR3 is built from 14 residues. CDR3 DNA: TGTGCCAGCAGCGGGGGGACTAGGGGCAATGAGCAGTTCTTC. This sequence encodes CASSGGTRGNEQFF.

The genes are TRBV18 and TRBJ2-1, with 7 nucleotides matching TRBD1. The CDR3 is made up of 13 amino acids. Germline CDR1 reads KGHSH; CDR2 reads LQKENI. The ends lost 4 bases at V and 6 bases at J; junction bases unmatched: 3. CDR3 amino acids: CASSRQGPNEQFF. The CDR3 bases are TGTGCCAGCTCACGACAGGGACCCAATGAGCAGTTCTTC. Using reference TRBV18 and TRBJ2-1 for the parts outside the CDR3, the full variable domain is NAGVMQNPRHLVRRRGQEARLRCSPMKGHSHVYWYRQLPEEGLKFMVYLQKENIIDESGMPKERFSAEFPKEGPSILRIQQVVRGDSAAYFCASSRQGPNEQFFGPGTRLTVL.

The genes are TRBV30 and TRBJ2-7; TRBD1 agrees at 8 bases. The CDR3 consists of 15 residues. Germline CDR1 is GTSNPN and CDR2 is SVGIG (reference sequence). V gave up 6 bases and J gave up 0 bases; unmatched junction bases: 10. The CDR3 nucleotides read TGTGCCTGTCCGAAGCAGGGGGCGAGCTCCTACGAGCAGTACTTC. Translating it yields CACPKQGASSYEQYF.

V and J are TRBV7-2 and TRBJ1-3; D unclear. V was pared by 2 bases and J by 4 bases, with 6 bases between. The CDR3 sequence is 13 residues long. Germline CDR1 SGHTA, CDR2 FQGNSA. In DNA, the CDR3 is TGTGCCAGCAGCTTACTCCCGGGAAACACCATATATTTT. Its protein is CASSLLPGNTIYF.

The chain carries TRBV7-3 and TRBJ1-1, with unresolved D. V lost 2 bases and J 1 base, leaving 8 bases between the germline ends. Germline loops: CDR1 SGHTA, CDR2 FQGTGA. This CDR3 is 14 amino acids long. For the CDR3, the DNA is TGTGCCAGCAGCTTATCTGGAGGGAACACTGAAGCTTTCTTT. This codes for CASSLSGGNTEAFF.

The DNA for the CDR3 is TGTGCCAGCAGCTTAACTAGCGGGCATAAGGAGACCCAGTACTTC. It specifies CASSLTSGHKETQYF. The chain employs TRBV7-8 and TRBJ2-5; 9 bases align to TRBD2. Per germline, CDR1 SGHVS and CDR2 FQNEAQ. V lost 2 bases and J lost 5; bases outside the gene matches: 6. The CDR3 extends over 15 amino acids.

V gene TRBV4-3 combines with J gene TRBJ1-2; TRBD1 agrees at 10 bases. From germline, CDR1 is LGHNA and CDR2 YSLEER. There are 13 residues in the CDR3. The V and J ends lost 3 bases and 8 bases, in that order; junction bases with no gene match: 3. The CDR3 protein is CASSQGQGLGYTF. The CDR3 region has the DNA TGCGCCAGCAGCCAGGGACAGGGGTTGGGCTACACCTTC.

A single count supports this clone. The chain combines TRBV10-3 with TRBJ2-2, with a tentative D call TRBD2 (6 bases). V was shortened by 4 bases and J by 4 bases, with 13 bases between the two germline ends. This CDR3 contains 15 residues. Germline V gene data show CDR1 as ENHRY and CDR2 as SYGVKD. The CDR3: CAISVGGVGTGELFF. CDR3 DNA: TGTGCCATCAGTGTCGGGGGTGTGGGCACCGGGGAGCTGTTTTTT.

The chain joins TRBV9 to TRBJ2-3, with TRBD2 identical over 7 bases. The CDR3 covers 15 residues. Per germline, CDR1 SGDLS and CDR2 YYNGEE. Losses at the gene ends were 0 bases for V and 3 bases for J; bases not matched to a gene: 4. In nucleotides, the CDR3 is TGTGCCAGCAGCGTAGGTGGCGGGGGAACAGATACGCAGTATTTT. Translation gives CASSVGGGGTDTQYF.

V gene TRBV21-1 combines with J gene TRBJ2-7. TRBV21-1 is a recognized pseudogene. This CDR3 contains 15 residues. CDR3 DNA sequence: TGTGCCAGCAGCAAAGCGCAGGACCGTACCTACGAGCAGTACTTC. It encodes CASSKAQDRTYEQYF.

V usage is TRBV3-1 (or the pseudogene TRBV3-2) and J usage is TRBJ2-1; TRBD2 matches 15 bases. The V gene's germline CDR1 is LGHDT and CDR2 YNNKEL (reference sequence). V shed 2 bases and J 11 bases; nucleotides not matched to a gene: 10. There are 17 residues in the CDR3. The CDR3 DNA reads as TGTGCCAGCAGCCAACTCATGGGACTAGCGGGAGGTACGCAGCAGTTCTTC. Translating it yields CASSQLMGLAGGTQQFF.

The genes are TRBV24-1 and TRBJ2-1, with D perhaps assigned TRBD1 or TRBD2 (5 bases each). The CDR3 has 19 amino acids. The germline V and J ends were trimmed by 0 bases and 0 bases, with 17 bases remaining between them. Germline V lookup: CDR1 KGHDR, CDR2 SFDVKD. CDR3 bases: TGTGCCACCAGTGATTTGCAAGGCCCGGGACCACCCTCCTACAATGAGCAGTTCTTC. Its translation: CATSDLQGPGPPSYNEQFF.